This is a list of T cell receptor beta chains from one sample in a study of regulatory T cells in long-lasting Graves disease. TCRdb reanalysed the multiplex PCR reads using MiXCR and keeps one entry per CDR3 protein. In the table there are 400,000 or so distinct CDR3 sequences, 23% of which are singletons. Sequences were derived from peripheral blood mononuclear cells (PBMCs), sampled when the disease was refractory, from a patient treated with antithyroid drugs. The receptors originated from a female donor with Graves disease. The CDR3 runs from the conserved cysteine through the conserved F or W. The D gene is left open where the match is weak. The size entry is marked missing in some rows and otherwise reads once, few, many or a size class.

J gene	D gene	clone size	V gene	CDR3 protein	CDR3 DNA
TRBJ2-2	TRBD2	NA	TRBV7-9	CASSLRLAQGAGELFF	TGTGCCAGCAGCTTACGACTAGCCCAAGGGGCCGGGGAGCTGTTTTTT
TRBJ2-5	NA	many	TRBV11-2	CASSLGGHPFGETQYF	TGTGCCAGCAGCTTGGGCGGACACCCCTTCGGAGAGACCCAGTACTTC
TRBJ2-7	NA	few	TRBV6-1	CASSPAARIDEQYF	TGTGCCAGCAGCCCCGCGGCACGGATCGACGAGCAGTACTTC
TRBJ1-5	NA	NA	TRBV20-1	CSARESEMASSNQPQHF	TGCAGTGCTAGAGAGAGCGAAATGGCGTCTAGCAATCAGCCCCAGCATTTT
TRBJ1-3	NA	NA	TRBV3-1	CASSQDLRRSGNTIYF	TGTGCCAGCAGCCAAGATCTGCGCCGCTCTGGAAACACCATATATTTT
TRBJ1-2	NA	NA	TRBV7-2	CASSRGGTDKRYGYTF	TGTGCCAGCAGCCGGGGGGGGACGGACAAGCGATATGGCTACACCTTC
TRBJ2-7	TRBD1	few	TRBV30	CAWTGRQGAYEQYF	TGTGCCTGGACCGGTAGACAGGGGGCGTACGAGCAGTACTTC
TRBJ2-7	NA	NA	TRBV7-2	CASSLETGQAYEQYF	TGTGCCAGCAGCTTAGAAACGGGGCAGGCCTACGAGCAGTACTTC
TRBJ2-7	NA	NA	TRBV7-9	CASSQVAKYEQYF	TGTGCCAGCAGCCAAGTGGCAAAATACGAGCAGTACTTC
TRBJ2-7	TRBD1	many	TRBV28	CASSSSGQGSHYEQYF	TGTGCCAGCAGTTCCTCGGGACAGGGATCCCACTACGAGCAGTACTTC
TRBJ2-7	TRBD2	NA	TRBV11-2	CASSRIAGAYERYF	TGTGCCAGCAGCCGCATAGCGGGGGCCTACGAGCGGTACTTC
TRBJ2-5	NA	NA	TRBV6-5	CASSYGQGRETQYF	TGTGCCAGCAGTTATGGCCAGGGACGAGAGACCCAGTACTTC
TRBJ1-1	NA	NA	TRBV6-5	CASSSFRGRILNTEAFF	TGTGCCAGCAGTTCCTTCCGAGGCCGAATCCTGAACACTGAAGCTTTCTTT
TRBJ1-4	NA	NA	TRBV30	CAWSGKGQGNEKLFF	TGTGCCTGGAGTGGGAAGGGGCAGGGTAATGAAAAACTGTTTTTT
TRBJ2-3	NA	NA	TRBV28	CASSLTYGGGATQYF	TGTGCCAGCAGTCTTACGTATGGCGGTGGCGCTACGCAGTATTTT
TRBJ2-4	TRBD2	few	TRBV6-9	CASSYSRDYQNIQYF	TGTGCCAGCAGTTACTCAAGGGACTACCAAAACATTCAGTACTTC
TRBJ1-6	NA	many	TRBV7-2	CASSLNVGGPRPLHF	TGTGCCAGCAGCTTAAATGTAGGGGGACCTAGACCCCTCCACTTT
TRBJ1-5	NA	NA	TRBV30	CAWSFSANQPQHF	TGTGCCTGGAGTTTCTCGGCGAATCAGCCCCAGCATTTT
TRBJ1-4	TRBD1	many	TRBV5-1	CASSSEGQGSDKLFF	TGCGCCAGCAGCTCAGAGGGACAGGGGTCGGACAAACTGTTTTTT
TRBJ1-1	TRBD1	NA	TRBV28	CASSLGTGSGEAFF	TGTGCCAGCAGTTTGGGGACAGGATCCGGTGAAGCTTTCTTT
TRBJ2-5	TRBD2	many	TRBV7-2	CASSKQLVGGGETQYF	TGTGCCAGCAGCAAGCAGCTAGTTGGGGGGGGAGAGACCCAGTACTTC
TRBJ1-5	NA	NA	TRBV30	CAWSSKAGLRTHQPQHF	TGTGCCTGGAGTTCAAAAGCCGGGCTAAGAACGCATCAGCCCCAGCATTTT
TRBJ2-3	TRBD2	NA	TRBV19	CASSIVGGPTDTQYF	TGTGCCAGTAGTATCGTGGGAGGGCCAACAGATACGCAGTATTTT
TRBJ1-4	TRBD1	NA	TRBV24-1	CATGKDRAEKLFF	TGTGCCACCGGAAAGGACAGGGCTGAAAAACTGTTTTTT
TRBJ1-1	TRBD1	many	TRBV2	CASRNRGLNTEAFF	TGTGCCAGCAGGAACAGGGGGCTGAACACTGAAGCTTTCTTT
TRBJ1-1	NA	many	TRBV11-1	CASSPRENTEAFF	TGTGCCAGCAGCCCAAGGGAAAACACTGAAGCTTTCTTT
TRBJ2-7	NA	few	TRBV30	CAWRAPGPYEQYF	TGTGCCTGGAGGGCCCCGGGACCCTACGAGCAGTACTTC
TRBJ1-1	TRBD1	few	TRBV29-1	CSVGEGALTEAFF	TGCAGCGTTGGAGAGGGGGCGCTTACTGAAGCTTTCTTT
TRBJ2-7	TRBD2	few	TRBV6-1	CASSGRPSYEQYF	TGTGCCAGCAGCGGGAGGCCGTCCTACGAGCAGTACTTC
TRBJ2-5	TRBD2	few	TRBV7-9	CASSDRTSGYQETQYF	TGTGCCAGCAGCGACCGGACTAGCGGGTACCAAGAGACCCAGTACTTC
TRBJ2-5	NA	NA	TRBV5-5	CASSFGPLETQYF	TGTGCCAGCAGCTTCGGGCCTCTTGAGACCCAGTACTTC
TRBJ2-7	TRBD2	many	TRBV2	CASSLRGNQPPHEQYF	TGTGCCAGCAGTTTGCGGGGGAATCAGCCCCCCCACGAGCAGTACTTC
TRBJ1-2	NA	many	TRBV12-3/TRBV12-4	CASRTLGEGPNYGYTF	TGTGCCAGCAGAACCTTAGGAGAGGGACCGAACTATGGCTACACCTTC
TRBJ2-2	TRBD1	few	TRBV20-1	CSARVSGTGNYGELFF	TGCAGTGCTAGAGTGTCCGGGACAGGGAATTACGGGGAGCTGTTTTTT
TRBJ2-3	NA	few	TRBV29-1	CSVGQLLVDTQYF	TGCAGCGTTGGACAGCTTCTGGTGGATACGCAGTATTTT
TRBJ2-7	NA	once	TRBV14	CASSQDPPIGPYEQYF	TGTGCCAGCAGCCAAGATCCCCCCATTGGGCCCTACGAGCAGTACTTC
TRBJ1-2	NA	few	TRBV9	CASSSFGRDGYTF	TGTGCCAGCAGCTCCTTCGGCAGGGACGGCTACACCTTC
TRBJ2-5	NA	NA	TRBV5-1	CASSPHFQETQYF	TGCGCCAGCAGCCCCCACTTTCAAGAGACCCAGTACTTC
TRBJ1-3	NA	NA	TRBV4-2	CASSQDSRGSSGNTIYF	TGTGCCAGCAGCCAAGATAGCAGGGGTAGCTCTGGAAACACCATATATTTT
TRBJ1-2	NA	few	TRBV30	CAWTLGEPTNYGYTF	TGTGCCTGGACCTTGGGCGAACCGACTAACTATGGCTACACCTTC
TRBJ1-1	NA	many	TRBV28	CASSLSAQNTEAFF	TGTGCCAGCAGTTTATCGGCACAGAACACTGAAGCTTTCTTT
TRBJ2-1	TRBD1	few	TRBV12-3/TRBV12-4	CASSPAAGGYNEQFF	TGTGCCAGCAGTCCGGCGGCAGGGGGCTACAATGAGCAGTTCTTC
TRBJ1-1	NA	NA	TRBV7-3	CASSLRPGTEAFF	TGTGCCAGCAGCCTTAGACCTGGGACTGAAGCTTTCTTT
TRBJ1-2	TRBD1	NA	TRBV24-1	CATSGDRHYGYTF	TGTGCCACCAGCGGGGACAGACACTATGGCTACACCTTC
TRBJ2-5	NA	NA	TRBV5-1	CASSWGRDGDQETQYF	TGCGCCAGCAGCTGGGGCCGGGACGGAGACCAAGAGACCCAGTACTTC
TRBJ2-1	TRBD2	few	TRBV2	CASGGLAGSSNEQFF	TGTGCCAGCGGGGGACTAGCGGGATCGTCCAATGAGCAGTTCTTC
TRBJ2-2	TRBD1	many	TRBV15	CATSREGGYNTGELFF	TGTGCCACCAGCAGAGAAGGGGGCTATAACACCGGGGAGCTGTTTTTT
TRBJ2-2	NA	few	TRBV30	CAWSGTTNTGELFF	TGTGCCTGGTCCGGGACAACGAACACCGGGGAGCTGTTTTTT
TRBJ2-3	TRBD2	NA	TRBV20-1	CSASPSTSGGTDTQYF	TGCAGTGCTAGCCCATCCACTAGCGGTGGGACAGATACGCAGTATTTT
TRBJ1-3	NA	NA	TRBV11-3	CASSLDSAGNGGNTTYF	TGTGCCAGCAGCTTAGATTCGGCAGGGAACGGTGGAAACACCACATATTTT
TRBJ2-7	NA	NA	TRBV7-2	CASRVNLASYYEQYF	TGTGCCAGCAGGGTTAATCTAGCATCTTACTACGAGCAGTACTTC
TRBJ1-2	NA	many	TRBV5-6	CASTPGGVLYGYTF	TGTGCCAGCACCCCTGGAGGGGTCCTCTATGGCTACACCTTC
TRBJ2-7	NA	NA	TRBV10-3	CAASQWGAYEQYF	TGTGCCGCATCCCAGTGGGGAGCCTACGAGCAGTACTTC